Presented here are 16 T cell receptor beta chains from one specimen sequenced in a study of cytomegalovirus exposure and HLA in healthy donors. The PCR ran on 60 Vbeta and 13 Jbeta primers. Libraries were prepared by immunoSEQ multiplex PCR; TCRdb keeps only in-frame clonotypes and omits some of them. This table has roughly 120,000 clones, 78% appearing once. Specimen: PBMCs. The receptors here all came from a woman aged 25 to 39 in good health and CMV-seropositive.

The chain recombines TRBV9 with TRBJ1-6; TRBD1 is a possible D gene (5 bases). Germline V gene lookup returns CDR1 SGDLS and CDR2 YYNGEE. V was trimmed by 0 bases and J by 8 bases, leaving 12 bases between them. This CDR3 has 15 amino acids. CDR3 coding DNA: TGTGCCAGCAGCGTAGTAGGGGAAGTCCATTCACCCCTCCACTTT. This codes for CASSVVGEVHSPLHF.

V and J are TRBV4-3 and TRBJ1-4; D might be TRBD1 (5 bases). Germline CDR1 reads LGHNA; CDR2 reads YSLEER. The CDR3 runs to 16 residues. V was clipped by 0 bases and J by 3 bases, with 11 bases between them. In DNA, the CDR3 is TGCGCCAGCAGCCAAGATATTAGGGGTTCTAATGAAAAACTGTTTTTT. Its translation: CASSQDIRGSNEKLFF.

J is TRBJ2-7 and V is TRBV5-1; weak D call: TRBD2 (6 bases). The V gene's germline CDR1 is SGHRS and CDR2 YFSETQ. This CDR3 is built from 13 residues. V lost 1 base to trimming and J lost 6 bases, with 11 bases between them. The CDR3 bases are TGCGCCAGCAGCTTGACGGGGGAATTCGAGCAGTACTTC. Translated: CASSLTGEFEQYF.

DNA of the CDR3: TGTGCCATCGTGGGGGCCAATGAGCAGTTCTTC. This encodes CAIVGANEQFF. The genes are TRBV28 and TRBJ2-1; TRBD1 might be the D (6 bases). V gave up 10 bases and J gave up 6 bases, with 10 bases separating them. CDR3 size: 11 residues. Per germline, CDR1 MDHEN and CDR2 SYDVKM.

The chain carries TRBV10-3 and TRBJ1-6; maybe TRBD1 (5 bases). Per germline, CDR1 ENHRY and CDR2 SYGVKD. CDR3 size: 13 residues. The V and J ends lost 2 bases and 9 bases respectively, with 8 bases between them. CDR3 DNA sequence: TGTGCCATCAGTGAGGCTCAGGGTTCACCCCTCCACTTT. Its protein is CAISEAQGSPLHF.

The J gene is TRBJ1-4, the V gene TRBV7-9; 9 nucleotides line up with TRBD1. Trimming removed 5 bases from V and 4 bases from J; junction bases left unmatched: 8. CDR1 and CDR2 from the germline V gene are SEHNR and FQNEAQ (reference sequence). The CDR3 runs 16 residues. The CDR3 DNA is TGTGCCAGCAGCCGAACAGGGGGCGGCATTAATGAAAAACTGTTTTTT. Encoded protein: CASSRTGGGINEKLFF.

V gene TRBV10-3 combines with J gene TRBJ2-5; 7 bases are shared with TRBD1. CDR1 and CDR2 from the germline V gene are ENHRY and SYGVKD. Losses at the gene ends were 5 bases for V and 1 base for J; bases not matched to a gene: 7. There are 15 residues in the CDR3. The CDR3 is CAISKRGQSQETQYF. The CDR3 nucleotides are TGTGCCATCAGTAAAAGGGGACAGTCCCAAGAGACCCAGTACTTC.

This clone occurred a few times. The V call is TRBV30, the J call TRBJ1-4; 9 bases line up with TRBD1. The germline gives CDR1 GTSNPN, CDR2 SVGIG (reference sequence). The CDR3 is made up of 13 amino acids. The ends lost 5 bases at V and 10 bases at J; junction bases unmatched: 8. CDR3 bases: TGTGCCTGGGGCCGGGGACAGGGAGGAAAACTGTTTTTT. This gives the protein CAWGRGQGGKLFF.

The V and J genes are TRBV5-4 and TRBJ2-3; no firm D call. This CDR3 is built from 12 residues. CDR1 is SGHNT and CDR2 is YYREEE in the germline V gene (reference sequence). The V and J ends lost 7 bases and 1 base respectively, with 7 bases between them. The CDR3 spells CASSVGTDTQYF. In DNA form, the CDR3 reads TGTGCCAGCTCGGTCGGCACAGATACGCAGTATTTT.

This clone was seen only once. This chain uses TRBV4-1 with TRBJ2-1; 7 bases line up with TRBD1. From germline, CDR1 is MGHRA and CDR2 YSYEKL. With V trimmed by 1 base and J by 0 bases, 15 bases remained unmatched. This CDR3 has 20 amino acids. The CDR3, as DNA: TGCGCCAGCAGCCAAGGAAAGGGACAGTCCTATGGAAACTCCTACAATGAGCAGTTCTTC. This codes for CASSQGKGQSYGNSYNEQFF.

The chain links TRBV18 to TRBJ2-2, with 9 bases identical to TRBD1. With V trimmed by 2 bases and J by 6 bases, 10 bases remained unmatched. Germline CDR1 and CDR2: KGHSH and LQKENI. The CDR3 has 17 amino acids. The CDR3 sequence: CASSPGPGQGTAGELFF. The CDR3 DNA follows: TGTGCCAGCTCACCAGGGCCGGGACAGGGTACAGCCGGGGAGCTGTTTTTT.

This clone was detected only a few times. The chain recombines TRBV2 with TRBJ2-2, with D possibly being TRBD2 (6 bases). Trimming cost V 4 bases and J 6 bases, with 18 bases left between them. Germline assignment: CDR1 SNHLY and CDR2 FYNNEI. There are 16 residues in the CDR3. CDR3 residues: CASSGAGRRGAGELFF. CDR3 nucleotides: TGTGCCAGCAGTGGGGCGGGGAGACGAGGGGCCGGGGAGCTGTTTTTT.

The CDR3 DNA is TGTGCCAGCAGTCAATCAAATAGCAATCAGCCCCAGCATTTT. This encodes CASSQSNSNQPQHF. The gene calls are TRBV6-5 and TRBJ1-5; unclear D gene. V was pared by 5 bases and J by 0 bases, with 8 bases between. The CDR3 totals 14 residues. Germline V gene data show CDR1 as MNHEY and CDR2 as SVGAGI.

The V gene is TRBV5-1, the J gene TRBJ1-4, with 8 bases lining up with TRBD1. J lost 3 bases, V lost 4 bases, and 11 bases had no gene match. Germline CDR1 is SGHRS and CDR2 is YFSETQ. CDR3 length: 17 residues. In DNA, the CDR3 is TGCGCCAGCAGCAGATCGACAGGGGTGTCGTCTAATGAAAAACTGTTTTTT. Amino acid sequence: CASSRSTGVSSNEKLFF.

The CDR3 is CASSPRQGASYEQYF. The CDR3, as DNA: TGTGCCAGCTCACCAAGGCAGGGGGCCTCCTACGAGCAGTACTTC. V usage is TRBV18 and J usage is TRBJ2-7, with TRBD1 matching over 8 bases. CDR1 and CDR2 from the germline V gene are KGHSH and LQKENI. CDR3 size: 15 residues. The V segment lost 2 bases and the J segment 0 bases; nucleotides outside the gene matches: 3.

The J gene is TRBJ2-1, the V gene TRBV7-2; TRBD2 matches at 13 bases. Trimming at V came to 4 bases and at J to 5 bases, leaving 5 bases not matched to a gene. The CDR3 contains 16 residues. The V gene's germline CDR1 is SGHTA and CDR2 FQGNSA. The CDR3 protein is CASSSRTSGGDNEQFF. The DNA of the CDR3 is TGTGCCAGCAGCTCAAGGACTAGCGGGGGTGACAATGAGCAGTTCTTC.